These 27 T cell receptor beta chains came from one sample sequenced in a study of control samples from healthy donors and cancer patients (TCRdb year 2020). Library preparation employed the immunoSEQ multiplex PCR assay. This immuneACCESS table, as held by TCRdb, lists in-frame sequences with V and J called but not all clones. Of the missing ones, under half trace to an unresolved V gene in checked studies; the others have no known cause. The sample has 150,000 to 200,000 clones on record, around 94% of them singletons. The ten most abundant clones make up approximately 1.4% of the sample. Sequences were obtained from blood. The receptors stem from a man aged 30 to 45 in good health.

The V gene is TRBV4-1, the J gene TRBJ1-1, with D perhaps matching TRBD1 (6 bases). Germline V lookup: CDR1 MGHRA, CDR2 YSYEKL. V lost 0 bases and J 1 base, leaving 15 bases between the germline ends. The CDR3 covers 17 residues. CDR3 nucleotides: TGCGCCAGCAGCCAAGAAAGGGGGGCCTCCCGGAACACTGAAGCTTTCTTT. The encoded protein is CASSQERGASRNTEAFF.

V gene TRBV19 combines with J gene TRBJ1-5, with 11 bases lining up with TRBD1. The V gene end was trimmed by 1 base and the J gene end by 7 bases; junction bases not matched to a gene: 3. Germline loops: CDR1 LNHDA, CDR2 SQIVND (reference sequence). This CDR3 is built from 15 residues. CDR3 sequence (DNA): TGTGCCAGTAGTATAGGAAGGACAGGGGGCCAGCCCCAGCATTTT. Translating it yields CASSIGRTGGQPQHF.

This clone was detected only once. Because the CDR3 is missing its conserved closing phenylalanine or tryptophan, this is likely a read error. It is unclear where the CDR3 begins or ends on the DNA, so no DNA is shown, and the CDR3 is as TCRdb lists it. The chain has TRBV20-1 and TRBJ1-4; no DNA check was done on the table's D call, TRBD1. The germline V gene has CDR1 DFQATT and CDR2 SNEGSKA (reference sequence). 11 amino acids form the CDR3, both terminal residues included. The CDR3 sequence is CSAWDRQGTSY.

For the CDR3, the DNA is TGTGCCAGTAGTATTGACGGGGACCTCTACAATGAGCAGTTCTTC. Its protein is CASSIDGDLYNEQFF. The J gene is TRBJ2-1, the V gene TRBV19; the D gene could be TRBD1 or TRBD2 (5 bases each). The CDR3 is 15 amino acids. The ends were cut back, 3 bases at V and 3 bases at J, with 12 bases in the middle. Germline V CDR1 and CDR2: LNHDA, SQIVND (reference sequence).

The chain recombines TRBV3-1 (or the pseudogene TRBV3-2) with TRBJ2-3; no clear D gene. Germline V CDR1 and CDR2: LGHDT, YNNKEL (reference sequence). Trimming took off 4 bases at V and 0 bases at J, with 20 bases between the two ends. The CDR3 consists of 18 residues. This CDR3 is CASSPRGLGGTSTDTQYF. The DNA of the CDR3 is TGTGCCAGCAGCCCCCGCGGCCTCGGTGGAACTAGCACAGATACGCAGTATTTT.

The chain combines TRBV5-1 with TRBJ1-1; D unclear. Germline values: CDR1 SGHRS, CDR2 YFSETQ. With 1 base removed from V and 2 bases from J, the gap between germline ends came to 6 bases. This CDR3 comprises 13 residues. The chain's CDR3 is CASSLTLNTEAFF. In DNA, the CDR3 is TGCGCCAGCAGCTTGACCCTTAACACTGAAGCTTTCTTT.

V usage is TRBV28 and J usage is TRBJ2-7; 12 nucleotides line up with TRBD2. The V and J ends lost 6 bases and 4 bases, in that order; junction bases with no gene match: 7. The CDR3 has 15 residues. Germline CDR1 is MDHEN and CDR2 is SYDVKM. The CDR3 DNA reads as TGTGCCAGCAGCTACCCGGGACTAGCGGGTTACGAGCAGTACTTC. Residues: CASSYPGLAGYEQYF.

The V gene is TRBV7-9, the J gene TRBJ2-3; 10 positions match TRBD2. The CDR3 consists of 15 residues. The V and J ends lost 2 bases and 5 bases, in that order; junction bases with no gene match: 4. CDR1 is SEHNR, CDR2 FQNEAQ, per germline (reference sequence). The DNA for the CDR3 is TGTGCCAGCAGCTTACACACTAGCGGGGTAGATACGCAGTATTTT. Translation gives CASSLHTSGVDTQYF.

This chain uses TRBV9 with TRBJ2-3; D may be TRBD2 (7 bases). The V end lost 2 bases, the J end lost 2 bases, and 15 bases lay between the germline ends. This CDR3 has 16 residues. Germline V gene lookup returns CDR1 SGDLS and CDR2 YYNGEE. The chain's CDR3 is CASSVSRGGATDTQYF. For the CDR3, the DNA is TGTGCCAGCAGCGTGAGCCGTGGGGGGGCCACAGATACGCAGTATTTT.

The rearrangement uses TRBV6-5 and TRBJ2-7; possibly TRBD1 for D (5 bases). The germline V gene encodes CDR1 MNHEY and CDR2 SVGAGI. The ends were cut back, 9 bases at V and 4 bases at J, with 19 bases in the middle. The CDR3 is 14 amino acids. CDR3 nucleotide sequence: TGTGCCAGTCAGACAGTTGGCCTCTCTTACGAGCAGTACTTC. Its translation is CASQTVGLSYEQYF.

Concerning this clone: In the same sample, other DNA sequences code for this CDR3. The rearrangement links TRBV30 to TRBJ1-5, with unresolved D. Germline V lookup: CDR1 GTSNPN, CDR2 SVGIG (reference sequence). CDR3 size: 13 residues. V gave up 2 bases and J gave up 4 bases, with 9 bases separating them. This CDR3 reads CAWSRSSNQPQHF. CDR3 nucleotides: TGTGCCTGGAGTCGGTCATCGAATCAGCCCCAGCATTTT.

The chain combines TRBV28 with TRBJ1-5; D gene uncertain. There are 12 residues in the CDR3. Germline V gene sequence: CDR1 MDHEN, CDR2 SYDVKM. Trimming removed 7 bases from V and 4 bases from J, with 8 bases in between. The CDR3 is CASTGLNQPQHF. The CDR3 bases are TGTGCCAGCACAGGCTTGAATCAGCCCCAGCATTTT.

This rearrangement joins TRBV14 to TRBJ1-2, with D possibly being TRBD1 (6 bases). This CDR3 contains 14 residues. The V end lost 4 bases, the J end lost 5 bases, and 14 bases lay between the germline ends. Looked up from germline, CDR1 is SGHDN and CDR2 is FVKESK. Here the CDR3 reads CASSPMTGRYGYTF. Written as DNA, the CDR3 is TGTGCCAGCAGCCCCATGACAGGCCGTTATGGCTACACCTTC.

The rearrangement joins TRBV19 to TRBJ1-1; unclear D gene. The V end lost 10 bases, the J end lost 0 bases, and 12 bases lay between the germline ends. The CDR3 has 13 residues. CDR1 is LNHDA and CDR2 is SQIVND in the germline V gene (reference sequence). In DNA form, the CDR3 reads TGTGCCACCTCGGCCGGACTGAACACTGAAGCTTTCTTT. It translates to CATSAGLNTEAFF.

This clone appeared once. The chain has TRBV6-5 and TRBJ2-2, with 10 bases lining up with TRBD1. The V gene end was trimmed by 4 bases and the J gene end by 6 bases; junction bases not matched to a gene: 5. The germline V gene encodes CDR1 MNHEY and CDR2 SVGAGI. The CDR3 spans 15 residues. CDR3 protein: CASSFWTGGAGELFF. DNA of the CDR3: TGTGCCAGCAGTTTTTGGACAGGGGGGGCCGGGGAGCTGTTTTTT.

V is TRBV7-3 and J is TRBJ1-6, with D possibly being TRBD1 (5 bases). The CDR3 is 13 amino acids. In germline, CDR1 is SGHTA, CDR2 FQGTGA. V lost 8 bases, J lost 11 bases, and 16 bases lay in between. CDR3 in DNA: TGTGCCAGCTCCCATGGCAGGGAGGCACCCCTCCACTTT. Amino acid sequence: CASSHGREAPLHF.

The rearrangement joins TRBV30 to TRBJ1-5; 10 bases line up with TRBD1. The CDR3 is 14 residues long. The ends lost 3 bases at V and 5 bases at J; junction bases unmatched: 4. Germline-derived CDR1 and CDR2 are GTSNPN and SVGIG (reference sequence). The CDR3 here is CAWRGTGVHQPQHF. The CDR3 DNA follows: TGTGCCTGGAGAGGGACAGGGGTCCATCAGCCCCAGCATTTT.

The chain employs TRBV5-1 and TRBJ2-3; unclear D gene. Germline CDR1 SGHRS, CDR2 YFSETQ. This CDR3 region has 14 residues. V was pared by 2 bases and J by 1 base, with 8 bases between. In DNA form, the CDR3 reads TGCGCCAGCAGCTTAAACCCGGGCACAGATACGCAGTATTTT. Its translation is CASSLNPGTDTQYF.

This sequence joins TRBV29-1 and TRBJ2-5; no firm D call. Germline lookup yields CDR1 SQVTM and CDR2 ANQGSEA. CDR3 length equals 12 residues. The V gene lost 5 bases and the J gene lost 2 bases, with 9 bases spanning the gap. The CDR3 sequence: CSVMTPQETQYF. CDR3 coding DNA: TGCAGCGTTATGACACCACAAGAGACCCAGTACTTC.

This clone was detected only once. The chain's CDR3 is CASSLRGGTEAFF. CDR3 bases: TGTGCCAGCAGTTTACGGGGTGGGACTGAAGCTTTCTTT. The chain uses TRBV28 and TRBJ1-1; no clear D gene. This CDR3 spans 13 amino acids. Trimming removed 2 bases at V and 5 bases at J, with 9 bases between. CDR1 is MDHEN and CDR2 is SYDVKM in the germline V gene.

This clone has only one observation. This chain uses TRBV18 with TRBJ2-7; TRBD2 is a possible D gene (5 bases). This CDR3 has 12 residues. Germline V gene sequence: CDR1 KGHSH, CDR2 LQKENI. Trimming shortened V by 6 bases and J by 5 bases, and 11 bases separated the two germline ends. The CDR3: CASSLGGDEQYF. The CDR3 region has the DNA TGTGCCAGCTCCCTAGGAGGTGACGAGCAGTACTTC. Combining the CDR3 with reference TRBV18 and TRBJ2-7 gives the whole variable domain NAGVMQNPRHLVRRRGQEARLRCSPMKGHSHVYWYRQLPEEGLKFMVYLQKENIIDESGMPKERFSAEFPKEGPSILRIQQVVRGDSAAYFCASSLGGDEQYFGPGTRLTVT.

The V gene is TRBV5-1, the J gene TRBJ2-7; no firm D call. CDR3 length: 14 amino acids. From germline, CDR1 is SGHRS and CDR2 YFSETQ. Trimming cost V 5 bases and J 1 base, with 13 bases left between them. For the CDR3, the DNA is TGCGCCAGCAGTTTTATCGACCCGTCCTACGAGCAGTACTTC. Translated, it gives CASSFIDPSYEQYF.

J is TRBJ2-5 and V is TRBV29-1, with D possibly called TRBD1 or TRBD2 (5 bases each). Germline loops: CDR1 SQVTM, CDR2 ANQGSEA. The CDR3 extends over 13 amino acids. Between the trimmed V and J ends, which lost 8 bases and 1 base, there was a span of 14 bases. CDR3 bases: TGCAGCTTTGGGGGATCTGGCCAAGAGACCCAGTACTTC. Translation: CSFGGSGQETQYF.

This sequence joins TRBV7-9 and TRBJ1-1; 11 bases align to TRBD1. The CDR3 extends over 15 amino acids. With V trimmed by 5 bases and J by 3 bases, 5 bases remained unmatched. Per germline, CDR1 SEHNR and CDR2 FQNEAQ (reference sequence). The CDR3 bases are TGTGCCAGCAGCATCGGACAGGGGGCGTACACTGAAGCTTTCTTT. Its protein is CASSIGQGAYTEAFF.

This chain joins TRBV28 and TRBJ2-7; D is possibly TRBD1 (5 bases). V lost 4 bases and J 3 bases, leaving 19 bases between the germline ends. The length of the CDR3 is 16 residues. CDR1 and CDR2 from the germline V gene are MDHEN and SYDVKM. CDR3 loop: CASSSIPHQGLYEQYF. The DNA for the CDR3 is TGTGCCAGCAGTTCTATACCCCATCAGGGCCTCTACGAGCAGTACTTC.

This chain connects TRBV25-1 to TRBJ2-3; 10 nucleotides align to TRBD2. CDR1 and CDR2 (germline): MGHDK, SYGVNS. The CDR3 contains 15 residues. V lost 6 bases to trimming and J lost 3 bases; unmatched junction nucleotides: 6. The CDR3 bases are TGTGCCAGCAGGGGAGCGGGAGGGCCTACAGATACGCAGTATTTT. Translated: CASRGAGGPTDTQYF.

The J gene is TRBJ1-4, the V gene TRBV4-1; D is possibly TRBD1 (6 bases). Deletions cut 0 bases from V and 7 bases from J, with 12 bases between. Germline CDR1 reads MGHRA; CDR2 reads YSYEKL. There are 15 residues in the CDR3. This CDR3 reads CASSQDYRVGEKLFF. CDR3 coding DNA: TGCGCCAGCAGCCAAGATTACAGGGTGGGTGAAAAACTGTTTTTT.